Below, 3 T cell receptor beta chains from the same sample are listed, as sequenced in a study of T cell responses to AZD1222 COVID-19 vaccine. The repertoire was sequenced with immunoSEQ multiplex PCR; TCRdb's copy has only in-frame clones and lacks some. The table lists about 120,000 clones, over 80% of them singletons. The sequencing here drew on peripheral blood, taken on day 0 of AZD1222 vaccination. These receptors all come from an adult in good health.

The CDR3 DNA follows: TGTGCCAGCAGCCAACCCGGGACAGGGGACAGCGAGCAGTACTTC. Residues: CASSQPGTGDSEQYF. V usage is TRBV14 and J usage is TRBJ2-7; 10 bases are a match to TRBD1. This CDR3 has 15 amino acids. V lost 2 bases to trimming and J lost 6 bases; unmatched junction nucleotides: 7. Germline loops: CDR1 SGHDN, CDR2 FVKESK.

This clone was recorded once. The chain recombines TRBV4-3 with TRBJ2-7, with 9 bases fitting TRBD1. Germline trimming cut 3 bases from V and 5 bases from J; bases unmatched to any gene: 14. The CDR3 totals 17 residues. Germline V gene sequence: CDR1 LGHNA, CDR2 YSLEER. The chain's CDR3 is CASSHRDRVARNHEQYF. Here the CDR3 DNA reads TGCGCCAGCAGCCACCGGGACAGGGTCGCGAGAAACCACGAGCAGTACTTC.

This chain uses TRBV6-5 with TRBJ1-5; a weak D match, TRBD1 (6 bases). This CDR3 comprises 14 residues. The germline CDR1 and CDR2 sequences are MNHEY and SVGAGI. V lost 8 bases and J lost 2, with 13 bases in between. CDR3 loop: CASRGGGGNQPQHF. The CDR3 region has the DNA TGTGCCAGCCGGGGAGGGGGAGGCAATCAGCCCCAGCATTTT.